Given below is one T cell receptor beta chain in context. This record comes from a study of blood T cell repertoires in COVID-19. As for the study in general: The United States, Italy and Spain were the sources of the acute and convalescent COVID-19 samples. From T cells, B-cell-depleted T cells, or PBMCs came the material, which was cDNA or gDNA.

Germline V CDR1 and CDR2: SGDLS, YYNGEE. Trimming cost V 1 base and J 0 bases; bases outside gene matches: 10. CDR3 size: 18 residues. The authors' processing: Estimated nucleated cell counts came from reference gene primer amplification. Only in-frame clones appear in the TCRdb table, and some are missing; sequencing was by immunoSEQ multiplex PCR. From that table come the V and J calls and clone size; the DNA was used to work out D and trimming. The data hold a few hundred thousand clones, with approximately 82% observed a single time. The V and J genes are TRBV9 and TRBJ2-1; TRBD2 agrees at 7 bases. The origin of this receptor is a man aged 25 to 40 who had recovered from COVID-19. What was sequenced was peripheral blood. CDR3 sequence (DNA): TGTGCCAGCAGCGTACTAGCCGGGGGGAAGAGCTCCTACAATGAGCAGTTCTTC. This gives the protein CASSVLAGGKSSYNEQFF.